The entry that follows covers one T cell receptor beta chain sequence. This sample is part of a study of T cell changes during pregnancy in multiple sclerosis. The repertoire was sequenced with immunoSEQ multiplex PCR; TCRdb's copy has only in-frame clones and lacks some. The sample yields 83,000 or so clones, 94% seen once. Germline CDR1 reads ENHRY; CDR2 reads SYGVKD. The CDR3 has 15 amino acids. V lost 2 bases to trimming and J lost 5 bases, with 15 bases between them. This clonotype was sampled from a female donor in good health, enrolled as a control in a pregnancy study. Source: peripheral blood, taken after pregnancy. V usage is TRBV10-3 and J usage is TRBJ2-5, with D possibly matching TRBD1 (5 bases). The CDR3 DNA reads TGTGCCATCAGTGAGCAGCAGGGCCCAGAGGAGACCCAGTACTTC. It codes for CAISEQQGPEETQYF.